The 3 T cell receptor beta chains reported below all come from one sample, sequenced in a study of blood T cell repertoires in COVID-19. Measured with immunoSEQ multiplex PCR; TCRdb has only the in-frame clones, and not every one. The sample gives around 260,000 clones, roughly 90% of which show up once; about 4% is in the top ten. The source material was peripheral blood. The receptors were sampled from a man in his sixties who had recovered from COVID-19.

This chain links TRBV19 with TRBJ2-7; no clear D gene. The CDR3 sequence is 14 residues long. CDR1 and CDR2 (germline): LNHDA, SQIVND (reference sequence). The ends were cut back, 6 bases at V and 1 base at J, with 13 bases in the middle. The CDR3 sequence is CASSKRSVSYEQYF. The CDR3 nucleotides read TGTGCCAGTAGCAAACGGTCTGTGTCCTACGAGCAGTACTTC.

The J gene is TRBJ2-3, the V gene TRBV5-4, with TRBD2 identical over 13 bases. The CDR3 runs to 17 residues. The germline gives CDR1 SGHNT, CDR2 YYREEE (reference sequence). V lost 4 bases and J lost 2; bases outside the gene matches: 7. The CDR3 coding sequence is TGTGCCAGCAGCGGGGGACTAGCGGGGAGAGACACAGATACGCAGTATTTT. Translating gives CASSGGLAGRDTDTQYF.

The genes are TRBV7-2 and TRBJ1-6; 8 nucleotides match TRBD1. The CDR3 is 16 amino acids. Unmatched junction bases numbered 9, after V lost 5 bases and J lost 6 bases. Germline V CDR1 and CDR2: SGHTA, FQGNSA. Written as DNA, the CDR3 is TGTGCCAGCAGCCCGTCCCCGACAGGGGCTAATTCACCCCTCCACTTT. As protein: CASSPSPTGANSPLHF.